Listed below are T cell receptor beta chains from one sample, sequenced in a study of glioma-infiltrating T cells after dendritic cell vaccination. Clones were read by immunoSEQ multiplex PCR, and TCRdb kept only the in-frame ones, dropping some. The data show roughly 68,000 clones, approximately 78% seen once. Sequenced material: blood, taken before dendritic cell vaccination. These receptors came from a human donor with glioblastoma. The CDR3 runs from the conserved cysteine through the conserved F or W. A D gene is named only where the DNA matches it firmly. A row's size may be missing; if present it is once, few, many or a size class.

CDR3aa: CASSLGVLAGGQGDTQYF
CDR3nt: TGTGCTAGCAGCTTAGGAGTGCTAGCGGGGGGGCAAGGAGATACGCAGTATTTT
d_gene: TRBD2
v_gene: TRBV7-7
abundance: NA
j_gene: TRBJ2-3

CDR3aa: CASSPTTLAGPDTQYF
CDR3nt: TGCGCCAGCAGCCCGACCACTCTAGCGGGGCCAGATACGCAGTATTTT
d_gene: TRBD2
v_gene: TRBV4-1
abundance: NA
j_gene: TRBJ2-3

CDR3aa: CASSIDRLYGYTF
CDR3nt: TGTGCCAGTAGTATCGACAGACTCTATGGCTACACCTTC
d_gene: NA
v_gene: TRBV19
abundance: NA
j_gene: TRBJ1-2

CDR3aa: CASSLDSGGETQYF
CDR3nt: TGTGCCAGCAGCTTAGATAGCGGGGGGGAGACCCAGTACTTC
d_gene: TRBD2
v_gene: TRBV7-6
abundance: NA
j_gene: TRBJ2-5

CDR3aa: CASSADRVGRGTIYF
CDR3nt: TGTGCCAGCAGCGCGGACAGGGTTGGACGCGGCACCATATATTTT
d_gene: TRBD1
v_gene: TRBV7-9
abundance: NA
j_gene: TRBJ1-3

CDR3aa: CASSVAPAGGSYNEQFF
CDR3nt: TGTGCCAGCAGCGTAGCTCCCGCGGGGGGGTCTTACAATGAGCAGTTCTTC
d_gene: TRBD2
v_gene: TRBV9
abundance: NA
j_gene: TRBJ2-1

CDR3aa: CASSRGGAEIDTQYF
CDR3nt: TGTGCCAGCAGCCGCGGGGGGGCCGAGATAGATACGCAGTATTTT
d_gene: TRBD2
v_gene: TRBV11-3
abundance: NA
j_gene: TRBJ2-3

CDR3aa: CASSQLSGASTDTQYF
CDR3nt: TGTGCCAGCAGCCAACTTAGCGGGGCTAGCACAGATACGCAGTATTTT
d_gene: TRBD2
v_gene: TRBV4-2
abundance: few
j_gene: TRBJ2-3

CDR3aa: CASSVIAGRDTQYF
CDR3nt: TGTGCCAGCAGTGTGATAGCGGGAAGAGATACGCAGTATTTT
d_gene: TRBD2
v_gene: TRBV6-4
abundance: NA
j_gene: TRBJ2-3

CDR3aa: CASSAGGRTDTQYF
CDR3nt: TGTGCCAGCAGCGCCGGAGGGCGCACAGATACGCAGTATTTT
d_gene: NA
v_gene: TRBV9
abundance: NA
j_gene: TRBJ2-3

CDR3aa: CASSFGKTSGVRDTQYF
CDR3nt: TGTGCCAGCAGTTTTGGAAAAACTAGCGGGGTGCGAGATACGCAGTATTTT
d_gene: TRBD2
v_gene: TRBV28
abundance: few
j_gene: TRBJ2-3

CDR3aa: CASSLQDYEQYF
CDR3nt: TGTGCCAGCAGTTTACAGGACTACGAGCAGTACTTC
d_gene: NA
v_gene: TRBV11-2
abundance: once
j_gene: TRBJ2-7

CDR3aa: CSVLIGGAKNIQYF
CDR3nt: TGCAGCGTTCTTATTGGGGGGGCCAAAAACATTCAGTACTTC
d_gene: NA
v_gene: TRBV29-1
abundance: NA
j_gene: TRBJ2-4

CDR3aa: CASSLRGYGYTF
CDR3nt: TGTGCCAGCAGTTTAAGGGGTTATGGCTACACCTTC
d_gene: NA
v_gene: TRBV6-5
abundance: NA
j_gene: TRBJ1-2

CDR3aa: CASKLLGTGEGEQYF
CDR3nt: TGTGCCAGTAAGCTTCTCGGGACAGGGGAGGGCGAGCAGTACTTC
d_gene: TRBD1
v_gene: TRBV19
abundance: once
j_gene: TRBJ2-7

CDR3aa: CASSETSGGYYEQYF
CDR3nt: TGTGCCAGCAGCGAAACTAGCGGGGGCTATTACGAGCAGTACTTC
d_gene: TRBD2
v_gene: TRBV9
abundance: NA
j_gene: TRBJ2-7

CDR3aa: CASSLPGRGQETQYF
CDR3nt: TGTGCCAGCAGCTTACCCGGACGGGGCCAAGAGACCCAGTACTTC
d_gene: NA
v_gene: TRBV5-4
abundance: once
j_gene: TRBJ2-5

CDR3aa: CASSLDSSGGGYEQYF
CDR3nt: TGCGCCAGCAGCTTGGACTCTAGCGGGGGGGGCTACGAGCAGTACTTC
d_gene: TRBD2
v_gene: TRBV5-1
abundance: NA
j_gene: TRBJ2-7

CDR3aa: CASSAESGGAYNEQFF
CDR3nt: TGCGCCAGCAGCGCTGAGAGCGGGGGGGCCTACAATGAGCAGTTCTTC
d_gene: TRBD2
v_gene: TRBV5-1
abundance: few
j_gene: TRBJ2-1

CDR3aa: CASSGVAGGMSTDTQYF
CDR3nt: TGTGCCAGTAGTGGAGTAGCGGGGGGGATGAGCACAGATACGCAGTATTTT
d_gene: TRBD2
v_gene: TRBV19
abundance: NA
j_gene: TRBJ2-3

CDR3aa: CASSPGGGAPTDTQYF
CDR3nt: TGTGCCAGCAGCCCCGGCGGGGGGGCCCCCACAGATACGCAGTATTTT
d_gene: TRBD2
v_gene: TRBV4-2
abundance: NA
j_gene: TRBJ2-3

CDR3aa: CASSAYRGEQYF
CDR3nt: TGTGCCAGCAGCGCTTACAGGGGCGAGCAGTACTTC
d_gene: TRBD1
v_gene: TRBV11-2
abundance: NA
j_gene: TRBJ2-7

CDR3aa: CASSLAGAQPQHF
CDR3nt: TGTGCCAGCAGTTTGGCGGGGGCACAGCCCCAGCATTTT
d_gene: NA
v_gene: TRBV28
abundance: few
j_gene: TRBJ1-5

CDR3aa: CASRRDRDRHEQFF
CDR3nt: TGCGCCAGCAGGCGGGACAGGGATCGCCATGAGCAGTTCTTC
d_gene: TRBD1
v_gene: TRBV5-1
abundance: once
j_gene: TRBJ2-1

CDR3aa: CASSLDGTYTEKLFF
CDR3nt: TGCGCCAGCAGCTTGGATGGGACTTATACTGAAAAACTGTTTTTT
d_gene: NA
v_gene: TRBV5-1
abundance: NA
j_gene: TRBJ1-4

CDR3aa: CASSLGMGEQYF
CDR3nt: TGCGCCAGCAGCTTGGGGATGGGAGAGCAGTACTTC
d_gene: NA
v_gene: TRBV5-1
abundance: NA
j_gene: TRBJ2-5

CDR3aa: CASGLADTGELFF
CDR3nt: TGTGCCAGCGGACTAGCGGACACCGGGGAGCTGTTTTTT
d_gene: TRBD2
v_gene: TRBV6-1
abundance: NA
j_gene: TRBJ2-2

CDR3aa: CASPSRSTEAFF
CDR3nt: TGTGCCAGCCCCAGTAGGAGCACTGAAGCTTTCTTT
d_gene: NA
v_gene: TRBV2
abundance: NA
j_gene: TRBJ1-1

CDR3aa: CASSSSGGDTQYF
CDR3nt: TGTGCCAGCAGCTCTAGCGGGGGGGATACGCAGTATTTT
d_gene: TRBD2
v_gene: TRBV7-2
abundance: NA
j_gene: TRBJ2-3

CDR3aa: CASSLGQGIAGGLTYEQYF
CDR3nt: TGTGCCAGCAGCTTGGGACAGGGCATAGCGGGGGGACTAACCTACGAGCAGTACTTC
d_gene: TRBD2
v_gene: TRBV5-8
abundance: NA
j_gene: TRBJ2-7

CDR3aa: CASRGGGLNEQFF
CDR3nt: TGCGCCAGCAGAGGGGGGGGCTTAAATGAGCAGTTCTTC
d_gene: NA
v_gene: TRBV10-2
abundance: NA
j_gene: TRBJ2-1

CDR3aa: CASSRVDEDGYTF
CDR3nt: TGTGCCAGCAGCCGAGTCGACGAGGATGGCTACACCTTC
d_gene: NA
v_gene: TRBV6-5
abundance: NA
j_gene: TRBJ1-2

CDR3aa: CASSFFKTALYYGYTF
CDR3nt: TGTGCCAGCAGCTTTTTTAAAACTGCGCTTTACTATGGCTACACCTTC
d_gene: NA
v_gene: TRBV7-2
abundance: NA
j_gene: TRBJ1-2

CDR3aa: CASSWGLAGVEQYF
CDR3nt: TGTGCCAGCAGTTGGGGACTAGCGGGGGTCGAGCAGTACTTC
d_gene: TRBD2
v_gene: TRBV28
abundance: NA
j_gene: TRBJ2-7

CDR3aa: CASSLGRGRSNTGELFF
CDR3nt: TGTGCCAGCAGCCTAGGCAGGGGGCGGTCGAACACCGGGGAGCTGTTTTTT
d_gene: TRBD1
v_gene: TRBV7-9
abundance: once
j_gene: TRBJ2-2

CDR3aa: CASSIGQGRGNQPQHF
CDR3nt: TGTGCCAGTAGTATCGGACAGGGTAGGGGCAATCAGCCCCAGCATTTT
d_gene: TRBD1
v_gene: TRBV19
abundance: NA
j_gene: TRBJ1-5

CDR3aa: CASSLQGSHEQYF
CDR3nt: TGTGCCAGCAGCTTGCAGGGAAGTCACGAGCAGTACTTC
d_gene: NA
v_gene: TRBV5-4
abundance: NA
j_gene: TRBJ2-7

CDR3aa: CASSAGTGKYEQYF
CDR3nt: TGTGCCAGTAGCGCCGGGACAGGGAAATACGAGCAGTACTTC
d_gene: TRBD1
v_gene: TRBV19
abundance: few
j_gene: TRBJ2-7

CDR3aa: CASTPTGNYGYTF
CDR3nt: TGTGCCAGCACCCCTACAGGGAACTATGGCTACACCTTC
d_gene: NA
v_gene: TRBV6-6
abundance: NA
j_gene: TRBJ1-2

CDR3aa: CASSGARGGTDTQYF
CDR3nt: TGTGCCAGCAGTGGGGCGCGGGGGGGCACAGATACGCAGTATTTT
d_gene: TRBD2
v_gene: TRBV2
abundance: NA
j_gene: TRBJ2-3

CDR3aa: CASSDRTGGREYEQYF
CDR3nt: TGTGCCAGCAGTGACCGGACGGGCGGGCGGGAGTACGAGCAGTACTTC
d_gene: TRBD2
v_gene: TRBV6-4
abundance: NA
j_gene: TRBJ2-7

CDR3aa: CATSRDRLSTDTQYF
CDR3nt: TGTGCCACCAGCAGAGACAGGTTGAGCACAGATACGCAGTATTTT
d_gene: NA
v_gene: TRBV15
abundance: NA
j_gene: TRBJ2-3

CDR3aa: CASWEARGTEAFF
CDR3nt: TGTGCCAGCTGGGAGGCCAGGGGGACTGAAGCCTTCTTT
d_gene: TRBD1
v_gene: TRBV6-5
abundance: NA
j_gene: TRBJ1-1

CDR3aa: CASSDWQGGEKLFF
CDR3nt: TGTGCCAGCAGTGATTGGCAGGGAGGTGAAAAACTGTTTTTT
d_gene: NA
v_gene: TRBV6-1
abundance: NA
j_gene: TRBJ1-4

CDR3aa: CSVGGGPSTDTQYF
CDR3nt: TGCAGCGTTGGAGGGGGACCTAGCACAGATACGCAGTATTTT
d_gene: NA
v_gene: TRBV29-1
abundance: NA
j_gene: TRBJ2-3